The entry that follows covers one T cell receptor (beta chain) sequence. Its specificity is not known. J lost 0 bases, V lost 7 bases, and 12 bases had no gene match. The germline V gene encodes CDR1 SGHTA and CDR2 FQGNSA. CDR3 length equals 18 residues. Data came from immunoSEQ multiplex PCR; TCRdb stores just in-frame clones and leaves some out. Of roughly 120,000 clones listed, over 75% are singletons. The data were obtained in a study of T cell responses to AZD1222 COVID-19 vaccine. The study, taken as a whole, reports: Spike-specific TCR depth and breadth grew after two AZD1222 doses. There were repertoire samples only from the period after the peak T cell response. Clonal diversity may have been underestimated in mostly white British donors. Only a handful of AZD1222 recipients, roughly 6 in all, had baseline seropositivity.

The chain uses TRBV7-2 and TRBJ2-3, with TRBD2 identical over 11 bases. This TCR was sampled from an adult in good health. The sequences come from peripheral blood, collected on day 0 of AZD1222 vaccination. The CDR3 DNA is TGTGCCAGCACCTTGTACGGTAGCGGGAGGGGAAGCACAGATACGCAGTATTTT. It translates to CASTLYGSGRGSTDTQYF.